The rows below give T cell receptor beta chains drawn from one sample of a study of Ad26.COV2.S vaccination and SARS-CoV-2 variants. Data came from immunoSEQ multiplex PCR; TCRdb stores just in-frame clones and leaves some out. Of roughly 350,000 clones in the sample, around nine tenths were seen once. The sample was peripheral blood, taken in a trial of Ad26.COV2.S vaccine versus placebo. These receptors originate from a person aged 18-60 years who received the Ad26.COV2.S COVID-19 vaccine or a placebo. Each CDR3 is given with its conserved first and last residue. The order of the fields is J gene, clone size, V gene, D gene, CDR3 DNA, CDR3 protein. D genes are given only for firm matches. Not every row has a clone size; where given, it reads once, few, many or a size class.

TRBJ1-3	few	TRBV27	.	TGTGCCAGCAGGGAAGGTTTCTCTGGAAACACCATATATTTT	CASREGFSGNTIYF
TRBJ2-4	.	TRBV28	.	TGTGCCAGCAGTCGGACAGATTCAGCCAAAAACATTCAGTACTTC	CASSRTDSAKNIQYF
TRBJ2-5	.	TRBV19	.	TGTGCCAGTAGTATAACCCCCTCGACGGAGACCCAGTACTTC	CASSITPSTETQYF
TRBJ2-7	.	TRBV5-5	.	TGTGCCAGCAGCTTTACGACTCAGGCCTACGAGCAGTACTTC	CASSFTTQAYEQYF
TRBJ2-3	.	TRBV28	TRBD1	TGTGCCAGCAGTTTTGGTCTGGGACAGGGCACAGATACGCAGTATTTT	CASSFGLGQGTDTQYF
TRBJ2-1	.	TRBV6-5	TRBD2	TGTGCCAGCAGTTTAGCGGGAGGGAGGAATACAAATGAGCAGTTCTTC	CASSLAGGRNTNEQFF
TRBJ2-7	.	TRBV13	.	TGTGCCAGCAGACAACTAGGGAAGAGCTACGAGCAGTACTTC	CASRQLGKSYEQYF
TRBJ2-3	once	TRBV7-8	.	TGTGCCAGCAGTCCAGCAGATACGCAGTATTTT	CASSPADTQYF
TRBJ2-3	.	TRBV6-5	.	TGTGCCAGCAGTCGACAGGTCACAGATACGCAGTATTTT	CASSRQVTDTQYF
TRBJ1-5	.	TRBV28	.	TGTGCCAGCAGTTTTCGACGGGGGCTTGGCAATCAGCCCCAGCATTTT	CASSFRRGLGNQPQHF
TRBJ2-5	once	TRBV9	TRBD1	TGTGCCAGCAGCCTCACAGGGGACGAGACCCAGTACTTC	CASSLTGDETQYF
TRBJ1-2	.	TRBV28	.	TGTGCCAGCACCCAAAACTATGGCTACACCTTC	CASTQNYGYTF
TRBJ2-7	.	TRBV7-2	.	TGTGCCAGCAGGCAGGCCGGGACACTGGCCGGCCACGAGCAGTACTTC	CASRQAGTLAGHEQYF
TRBJ1-1	.	TRBV19	.	TGTGCCAGTAGTTGGACAGCTTCTGAAGCTTTCTTT	CASSWTASEAFF
TRBJ1-2	.	TRBV11-2	.	TGTGCCAGCAGCTCCCTTAGCTATGGCTACACCTTC	CASSSLSYGYTF
TRBJ1-4	.	TRBV3-1/TRBV3-2	.	TGTGCCAGCAGCTCTTCTCTTGGACCCCATGAAAAACTGTTTTTT	CASSSSLGPHEKLFF
TRBJ1-1	.	TRBV6-2/TRBV6-3	.	TGTGCCAGCAGTCCCCAGGGTGGCACTGAAGCTTTCTTT	CASSPQGGTEAFF